This T cell receptor beta chain was found in a study of cytomegalovirus exposure and HLA in healthy donors. Study as a whole: In an early release, HLA-typed donors contributed some 80 million unique TCR sequences. Study-wide points: TCR beta chains associated with HLA were, in a later analysis, more clonally expanded than equally common others. In a later analysis, productive TCRs from donors in an Asian-associated ancestry cluster reportedly carried fewer N-insertions than the cohort mean. Testing in vitro showed a few CMV-associated chains specific for CMV antigens.

Primers for the PCR totalled 60 Vbeta and 13 Jbeta. TCRdb's table, derived via immunoSEQ multiplex PCR, lists solely in-frame clones and lacks some. The sample comprises more than 65,000 clones, 78% of which are singletons, and 5.9% rests with the top ten. About this clone: The antigen remains undetermined.

CDR1 and CDR2 from the germline V gene are SNHLY and FYNNEI. The CDR3 extends over 15 amino acids. V shed 7 bases and J shed 2 bases, with 15 bases lying between them. The V gene is TRBV2, the J gene TRBJ2-4; D is perhaps TRBD2 (5 bases). Input material: PBMCs. The receptor was isolated from a man younger than 35 in good health and CMV-seropositive. CDR3 DNA: TGTGCCAGCATCGGATCGGCGGGCCCCAAAAACATTCAGTACTTC. The encoded protein is CASIGSAGPKNIQYF.